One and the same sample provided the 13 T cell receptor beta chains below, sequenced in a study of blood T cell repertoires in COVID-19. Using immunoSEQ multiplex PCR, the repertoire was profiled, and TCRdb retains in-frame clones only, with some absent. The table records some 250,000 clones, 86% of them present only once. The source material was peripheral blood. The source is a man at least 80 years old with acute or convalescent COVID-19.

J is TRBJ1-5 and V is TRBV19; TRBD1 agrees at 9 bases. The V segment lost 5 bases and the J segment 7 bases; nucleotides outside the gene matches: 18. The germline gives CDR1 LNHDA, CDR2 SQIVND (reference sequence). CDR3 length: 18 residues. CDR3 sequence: CASSLHLPGQGGWQPQHF. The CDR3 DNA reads TGTGCCAGTAGTCTCCACCTCCCGGGACAGGGCGGCTGGCAGCCCCAGCATTTT.

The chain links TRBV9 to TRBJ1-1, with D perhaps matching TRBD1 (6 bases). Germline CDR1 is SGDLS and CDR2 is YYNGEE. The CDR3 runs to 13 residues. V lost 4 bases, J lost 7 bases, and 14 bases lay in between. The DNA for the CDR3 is TGTGCCAGCAGCACCAGGACAGTAGGTGAAGCTTTCTTT. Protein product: CASSTRTVGEAFF.

CDR3 sequence: CASSLVGALGRGTQYF. The CDR3 DNA sequence: TGTGCCAGCAGCTTAGTAGGGGCGCTTGGGAGGGGTACGCAGTATTTT. This rearrangement joins TRBV11-2 to TRBJ2-3, with 7 bases aligning to TRBD2. The CDR3 consists of 16 residues. After removal of 1 base from V and 8 bases from J, the junction contained 12 bases not matched to a gene. CDR1 is SGHAT and CDR2 is FQNNGV in the germline V gene.

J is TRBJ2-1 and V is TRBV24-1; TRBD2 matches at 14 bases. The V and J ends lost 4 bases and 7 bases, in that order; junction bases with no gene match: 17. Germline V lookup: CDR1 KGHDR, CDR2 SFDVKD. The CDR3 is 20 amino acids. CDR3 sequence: CATSDSTGTSGGVNRNEQFF. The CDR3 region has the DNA TGTGCCACCAGTGACTCCACCGGGACTAGCGGGGGAGTTAATAGGAATGAGCAGTTCTTC.

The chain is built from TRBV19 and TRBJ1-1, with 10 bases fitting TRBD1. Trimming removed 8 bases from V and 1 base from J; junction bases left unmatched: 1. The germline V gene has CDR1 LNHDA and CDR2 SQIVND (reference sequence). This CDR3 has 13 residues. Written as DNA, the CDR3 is TGTGCCAGTGGGGACAGGGGGAACACTGAAGCTTTCTTT. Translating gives CASGDRGNTEAFF.

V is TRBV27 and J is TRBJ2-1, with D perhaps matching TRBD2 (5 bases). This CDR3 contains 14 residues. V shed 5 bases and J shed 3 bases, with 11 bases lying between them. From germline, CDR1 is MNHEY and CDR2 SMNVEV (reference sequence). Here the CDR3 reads CASSPRGRYNEQFF. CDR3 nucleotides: TGTGCCAGCAGTCCCCGAGGGCGCTACAATGAGCAGTTCTTC.

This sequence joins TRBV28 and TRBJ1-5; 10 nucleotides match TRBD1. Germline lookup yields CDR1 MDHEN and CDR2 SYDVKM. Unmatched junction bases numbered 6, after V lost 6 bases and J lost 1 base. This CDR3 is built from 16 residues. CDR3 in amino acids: CASRRQGARSNQPQHF. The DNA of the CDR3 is TGTGCCAGCAGACGACAGGGGGCGCGGAGCAATCAGCCCCAGCATTTT. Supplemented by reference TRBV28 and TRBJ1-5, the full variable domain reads DVKVTQSSRYLVKRTGEKVFLECVQDMDHENMFWYRQDPGLGLRLIYFSYDVKMKEKGDIPEGYSVSREKKERFSLILESASTNQTSMYLCASRRQGARSNQPQHFGDGTRLSIL.

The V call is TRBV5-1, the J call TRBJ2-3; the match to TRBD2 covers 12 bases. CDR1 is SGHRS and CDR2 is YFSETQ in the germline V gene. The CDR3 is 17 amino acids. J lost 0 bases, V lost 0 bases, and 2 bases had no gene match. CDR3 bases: TGCGCCAGCAGCTTGGAGGGGACTAGCGGGAGCACAGATACGCAGTATTTT. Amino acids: CASSLEGTSGSTDTQYF.

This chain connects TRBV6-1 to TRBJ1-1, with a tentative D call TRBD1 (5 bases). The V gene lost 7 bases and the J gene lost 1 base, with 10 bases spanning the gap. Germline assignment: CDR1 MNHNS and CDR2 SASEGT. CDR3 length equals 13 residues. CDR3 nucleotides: TGTGCCAGCACCCGACAGTGGAACACTGAAGCTTTCTTT. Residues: CASTRQWNTEAFF.

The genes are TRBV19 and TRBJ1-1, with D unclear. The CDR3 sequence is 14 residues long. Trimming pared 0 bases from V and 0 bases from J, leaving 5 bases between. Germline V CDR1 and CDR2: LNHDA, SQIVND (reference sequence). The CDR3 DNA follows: TGTGCCAGTAGTATAGATGCGATGAACACTGAAGCTTTCTTT. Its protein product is CASSIDAMNTEAFF.

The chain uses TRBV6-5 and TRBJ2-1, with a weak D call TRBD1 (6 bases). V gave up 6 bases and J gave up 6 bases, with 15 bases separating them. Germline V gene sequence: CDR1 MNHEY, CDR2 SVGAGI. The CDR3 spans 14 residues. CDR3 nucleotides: TGTGCCAGCAGCACAGGGTGGGTCCCCAATGAGCAGTTCTTC. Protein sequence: CASSTGWVPNEQFF.

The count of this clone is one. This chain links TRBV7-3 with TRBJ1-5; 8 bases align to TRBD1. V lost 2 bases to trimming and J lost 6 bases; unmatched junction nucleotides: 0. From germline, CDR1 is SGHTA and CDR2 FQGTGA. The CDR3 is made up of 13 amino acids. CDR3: CASSLDRGQPQHF. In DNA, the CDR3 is TGTGCCAGCAGCTTAGACAGGGGTCAGCCCCAGCATTTT.

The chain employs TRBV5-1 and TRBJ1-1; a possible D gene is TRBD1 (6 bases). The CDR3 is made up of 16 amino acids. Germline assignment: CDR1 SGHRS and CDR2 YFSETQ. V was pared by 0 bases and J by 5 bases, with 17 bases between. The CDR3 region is CASSLVQGGEGTEAFF. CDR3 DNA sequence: TGCGCCAGCAGCTTGGTACAGGGTGGGGAAGGAACTGAAGCTTTCTTT.